The 18 T cell receptor beta chains listed next were all sequenced from one sample in a study of technical replicates of blood from a few donors. The data were produced by immunoSEQ multiplex PCR, yet TCRdb's version contains in-frame clones alone and is incomplete. Of just over 70,000 clones detected, 90% to 95% appear once; the ten largest clones hold approximately 0.4%. Material: T cells isolated from PBMCs. All receptors derive from a human donor in good health.

The CDR3 sequence is CASSLGQVQGYTF. Here the CDR3 DNA reads TGCGCCAGCAGCTTGGGACAGGTTCAGGGCTACACCTTC. The chain is built from TRBV5-1 and TRBJ1-2; tentative D call: TRBD1 (6 bases). The V gene lost 0 bases and the J gene lost 8 bases, with 11 bases spanning the gap. CDR1 SGHRS and CDR2 YFSETQ come from the germline V gene. This CDR3 contains 13 residues.

This rearrangement joins TRBV5-6 to TRBJ1-1; a possible D gene is TRBD1 (5 bases). Germline loops: CDR1 SGHDT, CDR2 YYEEEE. This CDR3 is built from 16 residues. V dropped 0 bases and J dropped 3 bases, with 15 bases sitting between them. The CDR3 DNA reads as TGTGCCAGCAGCTTGGGGTTCAGGAGGGACGACACTGAAGCTTTCTTT. It yields the protein CASSLGFRRDDTEAFF.

This chain connects TRBV29-1 to TRBJ2-5; 8 bases are a match to TRBD1. CDR3 length: 13 residues. Per germline, CDR1 SQVTM and CDR2 ANQGSEA. V lost 7 bases to trimming and J lost 5 bases; unmatched junction nucleotides: 9. The CDR3 sequence is CSARQGIGETQYF. The CDR3 bases are TGCAGCGCGCGACAGGGGATTGGGGAGACCCAGTACTTC.

CDR3 protein: CASSRDRLSNQPQHF. The CDR3, as DNA: TGTGCCAGTAGCCGGGACAGACTAAGCAATCAGCCCCAGCATTTT. This chain uses TRBV19 with TRBJ1-5; TRBD1 matches at 7 bases. The CDR3 totals 15 residues. Trimming took 6 bases from V and 1 from J; bases not matched to a gene: 6. Germline V gene data show CDR1 as LNHDA and CDR2 as SQIVND (reference sequence).

V and J are TRBV9 and TRBJ2-7, with TRBD1 matching 7 bases. V lost 3 bases to trimming and J lost 4 bases; unmatched junction nucleotides: 10. This CDR3 contains 15 residues. CDR1 and CDR2 (germline): SGDLS, YYNGEE. The CDR3 nucleotides are TGTGCCAGCAGCGGAAACGACAGGGCCGAATACGAGCAGTACTTC. This gives the protein CASSGNDRAEYEQYF.

The V and J genes are TRBV5-1 and TRBJ1-4; D perhaps matches TRBD1 (6 bases). The CDR3 has 15 amino acids. The V gene lost 4 bases and the J gene lost 4 bases, with 14 bases spanning the gap. Germline-derived CDR1 and CDR2 are SGHRS and YFSETQ. The CDR3 spells CASSQLTGRNEKLFF. CDR3 sequence (DNA): TGCGCCAGCAGCCAGCTGACAGGCCGTAATGAAAAACTGTTTTTT. The full variable domain, rest sourced from reference TRBV5-1 and TRBJ1-4, is KAGVTQTPRYLIKTRGQQVTLSCSPISGHRSVSWYQQTPGQGLQFLFEYFSETQRNKGNFPGRFSGRQFSNSRSEMNVSTLELGDSALYLCASSQLTGRNEKLFFGSGTQLSVL.

The rearrangement links TRBV11-2 to TRBJ1-1; the D gene is possibly TRBD1 (5 bases). The V end lost 3 bases, the J end lost 11 bases, and 13 bases lay between the germline ends. The CDR3 is made up of 12 amino acids. Germline V gene lookup returns CDR1 SGHAT and CDR2 FQNNGV. The CDR3 DNA follows: TGTGCCAGCAGCTTGTCAAGGGGTGGGGCTTTCTTT. Translation: CASSLSRGGAFF. Looking up the rest from reference TRBV11-2 and TRBJ1-1 gives the full variable domain: EAGVAQSPRYKIIEKRQSVAFWCNPISGHATLYWYQQILGQGPKLLIQFQNNGVVDDSQLPKDRFSAERLKGVDSTLKIQPAKLEDSAVYLCASSLSRGGAFFGQGTRLTVV.

The rearrangement uses TRBV9 and TRBJ2-7; TRBD2 is a possible D gene (5 bases). The CDR3 contains 15 residues. CDR1 and CDR2 from the germline V gene are SGDLS and YYNGEE. Between the trimmed V and J ends, which lost 3 bases and 0 bases, there was a span of 13 bases. CDR3 nucleotides: TGTGCCAGCAGCGCTTCCGGGGATCTCTCCTACGAGCAGTACTTC. The encoded protein is CASSASGDLSYEQYF.

V gene TRBV30 combines with J gene TRBJ1-1; no definite D call. The CDR3 runs 13 residues. V was cut by 1 base and J by 1 base, with 7 bases left in between. CDR1 is GTSNPN and CDR2 is SVGIG in the germline V gene (reference sequence). CDR3 sequence reads: CAWSGEGNTEAFF. Here the CDR3 DNA reads TGTGCCTGGAGTGGGGAGGGGAACACTGAAGCTTTCTTT.

This chain uses TRBV4-3 with TRBJ2-1; TRBD2 is a possible D gene (6 bases). Germline V gene lookup returns CDR1 LGHNA and CDR2 YSLEER. Between the trimmed V and J ends, which lost 4 bases and 2 bases, there was a span of 15 bases. CDR3 length: 16 amino acids. The CDR3 loop reads CASSLFSGSTYNEQFF. The DNA for the CDR3 is TGCGCCAGCAGCCTATTTAGCGGCAGTACCTACAATGAGCAGTTCTTC.

The CDR3 protein is CASSFRDSNYNEQFF. In DNA form, the CDR3 reads TGTGCCAGCAGCTTCCGGGACTCCAACTACAATGAGCAGTTCTTC. V gene TRBV5-4 combines with J gene TRBJ2-1; possibly TRBD2 for D (6 bases). CDR3 length: 15 amino acids. V was trimmed by 2 bases and J by 3 bases, leaving 12 bases between them. CDR1 SGHNT and CDR2 YYREEE come from the germline V gene (reference sequence). The full variable domain, in which reference TRBV5-4 and TRBJ2-1 provide the parts outside the CDR3, is ETGVTQSPTHLIKTRGQQVTLRCSSQSGHNTVSWYQQALGQGPQFIFQYYREEENGRGNFPPRFSGLQFPNYSSELNVNALELDDSALYLCASSFRDSNYNEQFFGPGTRLTVL.

The rearrangement joins TRBV2 to TRBJ2-7; 8 nucleotides agree with TRBD1. The germline CDR1 and CDR2 sequences are SNHLY and FYNNEI. The J segment lost 3 bases and the V segment lost 5 bases, leaving 12 bases of the junction unmatched. CDR3 length: 16 residues. The CDR3, as DNA: TGTGCCAGCAGTTCCCAGGGGGCAGGGGGCAGCTACGAGCAGTACTTC. This encodes CASSSQGAGGSYEQYF.

The chain joins TRBV19 to TRBJ1-1; TRBD1 aligns across 9 bases. Germline V gene data show CDR1 as LNHDA and CDR2 as SQIVND (reference sequence). The CDR3 has 14 residues. V lost 4 bases, J lost 4 bases, and 4 bases stayed unmatched. CDR3 amino acids: CASSTGQGITEAFF. CDR3 in DNA: TGTGCCAGTAGTACGGGACAGGGTATCACTGAAGCTTTCTTT. The full variable domain, rest sourced from reference TRBV19 and TRBJ1-1, is DGGITQSPKYLFRKEGQNVTLSCEQNLNHDAMYWYRQDPGQGLRLIYYSQIVNDFQKGDIAEGYSVSREKKESFPLTVTSAQKNPTAFYLCASSTGQGITEAFFGQGTRLTVV.

V and J are TRBV19 and TRBJ2-7; D unclear. The germline V and J ends were trimmed by 5 bases and 2 bases, with 10 bases remaining between them. The CDR3 spans 13 residues. Germline-derived CDR1 and CDR2 are LNHDA and SQIVND (reference sequence). CDR3 DNA sequence: TGTGCCAGTAGTGTGGGCCCAGCCTACGAGCAGTACTTC. Translation gives CASSVGPAYEQYF.

V gene TRBV11-2 combines with J gene TRBJ1-3, with no clear D. CDR3 length: 14 amino acids. CDR1 is SGHAT and CDR2 is FQNNGV in the germline V gene. The V and J ends lost 4 bases and 3 bases respectively, with 10 bases between them. Here the CDR3 reads CASSSTRGGNTIYF. The CDR3, as DNA: TGTGCCAGCAGCTCTACCCGGGGTGGAAACACCATATATTTT.

V and J are TRBV9 and TRBJ1-1, with D possibly matching TRBD1 (5 bases). This CDR3 contains 16 residues. The germline V gene has CDR1 SGDLS and CDR2 YYNGEE. V was cut by 4 bases and J by 0 bases, with 16 bases left in between. This CDR3 is CASSPGFRVVNTEAFF. Here the CDR3 DNA reads TGTGCCAGCAGCCCCGGTTTCAGGGTAGTGAACACTGAAGCTTTCTTT. The whole variable domain, filled in from reference TRBV9 and TRBJ1-1, reads DSGVTQTPKHLITATGQRVTLRCSPRSGDLSVYWYQQSLDQGLQFLIQYYNGEERAKGNILERFSAQQFPDLHSELNLSSLELGDSALYFCASSPGFRVVNTEAFFGQGTRLTVV.

This chain joins TRBV2 and TRBJ2-7, with 11 bases identical to TRBD2. Per the germline V gene, CDR1 is SNHLY and CDR2 is FYNNEI. After removal of 2 bases from V and 3 bases from J, the junction contained 3 bases not matched to a gene. The CDR3 runs 15 residues. The CDR3 here is CASSEPGLADYEQYF. DNA of the CDR3: TGTGCCAGCAGTGAACCGGGACTAGCGGACTACGAGCAGTACTTC.

CDR3 loop: CASSLDSYTHNEQFF. CDR3 bases: TGCGCCAGCAGCTTAGACTCTTATACTCACAATGAGCAGTTCTTC. This chain joins TRBV5-1 and TRBJ2-1; no clear D gene. The V gene's germline CDR1 is SGHRS and CDR2 YFSETQ. The CDR3 has 15 amino acids. V was clipped by 2 bases and J by 5 bases, with 14 bases between them.